These T cell receptor beta chains were read from a single sample in a study of T-cell memory formation after mild COVID-19. TCRdb called the 5' RACE reads again in MiXCR, with one record for every CDR3 protein. The table shows 150,000 to 200,000 distinct CDR3 sequences, with about 15% occurring only once. The material sequenced was PBMCs or a T cell subset sorted from them (not recorded which). The receptors here all came from an adult woman who had mild COVID-19 (a few samples of this study predate the infection). Cell type and time point are not known. The CDR3 runs from the conserved cysteine through the conserved F or W. D genes are given only for firm matches. For some rows the clone size is stated as once, few or many, or as a class when expanded; others skip it.

cdr3_aa cdr3_nt j_call d_call clone_size v_call
CASSASTGTDNEQFF TGTGCCAGCAGTGCATCCACCGGGACCGACAATGAGCAGTTCTTC TRBJ2-1 NA few TRBV25-1
CASSPGPSTELNTGELFF TGTGCCAGCAGCCCCGGGCCCTCGACGGAGTTGAACACCGGGGAGCTGTTTTTT TRBJ2-2 NA NA TRBV3-1
CASSLGTGERKTQYF TGCGCCAGCAGCTTGGGAACGGGGGAAAGAAAGACCCAGTACTTC TRBJ2-5 NA few TRBV5-1
CASSFAKVAFF TGTGCCAGCAGTTTCGCAAAGGTAGCTTTCTTT TRBJ1-1 NA NA TRBV12-3/TRBV12-4
CASSLVPATYEQYF TGCGCCAGCAGCTTGGTTCCAGCTACCTACGAGCAGTACTTC TRBJ2-7 NA NA TRBV5-1
CASSLGLNRVQETQYF TGTGCCAGCAGTTTAGGGCTAAACAGGGTTCAAGAGACCCAGTACTTC TRBJ2-5 NA NA TRBV12-3/TRBV12-4
CASSIVGSEQYF TGTGCCAGTAGTATCGTGGGCAGCGAGCAGTACTTC TRBJ2-7 NA NA TRBV19
CASSPDRGGTEAFF TGTGCCAGCAGCCCGGACAGGGGTGGCACTGAAGCTTTCTTT TRBJ1-1 TRBD1 few TRBV6-6
CSATSSYEQYF TGCAGTGCTACCAGCTCCTACGAGCAGTACTTC TRBJ2-7 NA NA TRBV20-1
CASITAGRNTGEMFF TGTGCCAGCATCACGGCGGGGAGGAACACCGGGGAGATGTTTTTT TRBJ2-2 NA NA TRBV6-2/TRBV6-3
CSAPGQAVETQYF TGCAGTGCTCCGGGACAGGCGGTAGAGACCCAGTACTTC TRBJ2-5 TRBD1 few TRBV20-1
CASSLARAYEQYF TGCGCCAGCAGCCTAGCCAGAGCCTACGAGCAGTACTTC TRBJ2-7 NA NA TRBV5-1
CASSRTGYEQYF TGTGCCAGCAGCAGAACAGGGTACGAGCAGTACTTC TRBJ2-7 NA NA TRBV7-9
CASSPQGGTPYEQYF TGTGCCAGCAGCCCCCAGGGGGGGACTCCCTACGAGCAGTACTTC TRBJ2-7 NA NA TRBV7-9
CSVLTPGGLTGELFF TGCAGCGTTCTGACACCCGGGGGTTTAACCGGGGAGCTGTTTTTT TRBJ2-2 NA few TRBV29-1
CASSRSGAGGPGEQFF TGTGCCAGCAGCCGCTCGGGAGCGGGAGGGCCGGGTGAGCAGTTCTTC TRBJ2-1 TRBD2 few TRBV7-6
CSARGGAKAEQYF TGCAGCGCCCGCGGGGGGGCCAAGGCCGAGCAGTACTTC TRBJ2-7 TRBD2 few TRBV29-1
CASSQEIRPSGYTDTQYF TGCGCCAGCAGCCAAGAAATTAGGCCTAGCGGATACACAGATACGCAGTATTTT TRBJ2-3 TRBD2 NA TRBV4-3
CASSPSGTGHTGELFF TGTGCCAGCTCACCCTCCGGGACAGGGCACACCGGGGAGCTGTTTTTT TRBJ2-2 TRBD1 NA TRBV18
CASSLWEEMGQPQHF TGTGCCAGCAGTTTATGGGAGGAAATGGGGCAGCCCCAGCATTTT TRBJ1-5 NA NA TRBV28
CASGRGPSNEQFF TGTGCCAGCGGCCGGGGGCCCAGCAATGAGCAGTTCTTC TRBJ2-1 NA NA TRBV28
CASSSRPTSGRYNEQFF TGTGCCAGCAGCTCCAGACCTACTAGCGGGAGGTACAATGAGCAGTTCTTC TRBJ2-1 TRBD2 few TRBV7-2
CASSSLTGGPADTQYF TGTGCCAGCAGCTCCCTGACGGGGGGGCCGGCGGATACGCAGTATTTT TRBJ2-3 TRBD2 NA TRBV7-6
CASSKRQGAILTDTQYF TGTGCCAGCAGCAAGCGACAGGGGGCGATTCTAACAGATACGCAGTATTTT TRBJ2-3 TRBD1 NA TRBV7-8
CASSLELATDTQYF TGTGCCAGCAGCTTAGAGTTGGCAACAGATACGCAGTATTTT TRBJ2-3 NA few TRBV11-1
CSVEVVVDGYTF TGCAGCGTTGAAGTCGTGGTGGACGGCTACACCTTC TRBJ1-2 NA NA TRBV29-1
CASSLEGVGNTEAFF TGTGCCAGCAGCTTAGAGGGGGTGGGGAACACTGAAGCTTTCTTT TRBJ1-1 NA few TRBV7-9
CATSRATTSYNEQFF TGTGCCACCAGCAGAGCCACGACGAGTTACAATGAGCAGTTCTTC TRBJ2-1 NA NA TRBV15
CASSPTGVLHTEAFF TGTGCCAGCAGTCCGACAGGGGTATTGCACACTGAAGCTTTCTTT TRBJ1-1 TRBD1 few TRBV3-1
CASSLKLAGNTGELFF TGTGCCAGCAGTTTGAAACTAGCGGGAAACACCGGGGAGCTGTTTTTT TRBJ2-2 TRBD2 NA TRBV28
CASSSGLADNLGTDTQYF TGTGCCAGCAGCTCCGGACTAGCGGATAACCTGGGCACAGATACGCAGTATTTT TRBJ2-3 TRBD2 few TRBV11-2
CASSGRNQPQHF TGTGCCAGCAGCGGCCGCAATCAGCCCCAGCATTTT TRBJ1-5 NA NA TRBV7-9
CASRRENGELFF TGTGCCAGCAGACGGGAGAACGGGGAGCTGTTTTTT TRBJ2-2 NA many TRBV7-3
CASSPARGGYGYTF TGTGCCAGCAGCCCTGCTCGGGGTGGATATGGCTACACCTTC TRBJ1-2 NA NA TRBV6-4
CASTQQGVGDTQYF TGCGCCAGCACCCAACAGGGGGTCGGAGATACGCAGTATTTT TRBJ2-3 TRBD1 NA TRBV5-1
CASSPGTGERDTQYF TGTGCCAGCAGCCCCGGGACAGGGGAACGAGATACGCAGTATTTT TRBJ2-3 TRBD1 few TRBV12-3/TRBV12-4
CASSQDSGLAGDTQYF TGTGCCAGCAGCCAAGATTCGGGACTAGCAGGTGATACGCAGTATTTT TRBJ2-3 TRBD2 NA TRBV3-1
CASLSGTALAHEQYF TGTGCCAGCCTAAGCGGTACGGCCTTGGCCCACGAGCAGTACTTC TRBJ2-7 NA few TRBV2
CASSQDSRLQETQYF TGCGCCAGCAGCCAAGACTCCAGGCTCCAAGAGACCCAGTACTTC TRBJ2-5 NA few TRBV4-3
CASKLAGGLSIQYF TGTGCCAGCAAACTAGCGGGAGGGCTGAGCATTCAGTACTTC TRBJ2-4 TRBD2 NA TRBV2
CASSEPRDGRRSNQPQHF TGTGCCAGCAGTGAACCCCGGGACGGGAGGAGAAGCAATCAGCCCCAGCATTTT TRBJ1-5 NA few TRBV6-6
CASSSHGYYGYTF TGTGCCAGCAGCTCCCACGGCTACTATGGCTACACCTTC TRBJ1-2 NA NA TRBV5-4
CASSLLGSGYNEQFF TGTGCCAGCAGCCTTTTAGGGAGTGGCTACAATGAGCAGTTCTTC TRBJ2-1 NA few TRBV7-6
CASSAEGDGASYEQYF TGTGCCAGCAGTGCGGAAGGAGATGGGGCCTCTTACGAGCAGTACTTC TRBJ2-7 NA few TRBV25-1
CASSQAGFQGTQYF TGTGCCAGCAGCCAAGCGGGGTTCCAAGGGACCCAGTACTTC TRBJ2-5 NA NA TRBV14
CASSVGTYEQYF TGTGCCAGCAGTGTCGGAACCTACGAGCAGTACTTC TRBJ2-7 NA few TRBV7-2
CASSLGSTNTEAFF TGTGCCAGCAGCTTAGGGAGCACGAACACTGAAGCTTTCTTT TRBJ1-1 NA few TRBV7-6
CSASAGLGSYEQYF TGCAGTGCTAGTGCGGGGTTGGGCTCCTACGAGCAGTACTTC TRBJ2-7 NA many TRBV20-1
CASSLGRLGTDTQYF TGTGCCAGCAGCTTGGGCCGACTAGGCACAGATACGCAGTATTTT TRBJ2-3 NA NA TRBV5-5
CASSGQSGSKHEQFF TGTGCCAGCAGTGGCCAAAGCGGGAGTAAGCATGAGCAGTTCTTC TRBJ2-1 TRBD2 NA TRBV12-3/TRBV12-4
CASSHTDTGVRGETQYF TGTGCCAGCAGTCACACGGACACAGGGGTCAGGGGAGAGACCCAGTACTTC TRBJ2-5 TRBD1 NA TRBV6-5
CASSLGGLADTDTQYF TGCGCCAGCAGCTTGGGCGGACTAGCGGATACAGATACGCAGTATTTT TRBJ2-3 TRBD2 many TRBV5-1
CASSYVQGSSYEQYF TGTGCCAGCAGTTACGTGCAGGGGAGCTCCTACGAGCAGTACTTC TRBJ2-7 NA NA TRBV6-6
CASSLGGLSYGYTF TGTGCCAGCAGCTTGGGGGGACTGAGCTATGGCTACACCTTC TRBJ1-2 NA NA TRBV5-5
CASSPGQVTYNEQFF TGTGCCAGCTCACCGGGACAGGTAACTTACAATGAGCAGTTCTTC TRBJ2-1 TRBD1 few TRBV18
CASSSVPGGSNQPQHF TGCGCCAGCAGCTCAGTACCAGGGGGAAGCAATCAGCCCCAGCATTTT TRBJ1-5 TRBD1 NA TRBV5-1
CASSLVGGLRQNYGYTF TGCGCCAGCAGCTTGGTAGGGGGTTTGAGACAGAACTATGGCTACACCTTC TRBJ1-2 NA NA TRBV5-1